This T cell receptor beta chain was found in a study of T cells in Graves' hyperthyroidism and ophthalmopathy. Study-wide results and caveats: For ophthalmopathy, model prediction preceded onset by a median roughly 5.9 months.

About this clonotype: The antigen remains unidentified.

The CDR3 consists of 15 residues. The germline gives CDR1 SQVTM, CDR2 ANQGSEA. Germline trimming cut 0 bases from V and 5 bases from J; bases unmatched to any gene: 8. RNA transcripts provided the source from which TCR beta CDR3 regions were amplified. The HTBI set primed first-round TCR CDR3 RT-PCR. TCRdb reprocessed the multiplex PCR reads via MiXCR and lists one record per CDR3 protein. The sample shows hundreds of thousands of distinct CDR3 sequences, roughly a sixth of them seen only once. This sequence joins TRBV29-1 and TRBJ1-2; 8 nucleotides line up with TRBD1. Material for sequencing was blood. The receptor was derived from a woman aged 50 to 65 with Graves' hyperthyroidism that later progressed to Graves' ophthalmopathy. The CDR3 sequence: CSVEDETGEGYGYTF. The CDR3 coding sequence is TGCAGCGTTGAAGATGAGACAGGGGAGGGATATGGCTACACCTTC.